The clone carrying this TCR beta chain was found once. This entry belongs to a study of OX40 agonist ivuxolimab in advanced cancers. Clones were sequenced by immunoSEQ multiplex PCR, and TCRdb holds only the in-frame ones, with some missing. The sample consists of 15,000 to 25,000 clones, around 90% of them appearing once. This TCR was recovered from an adult with an advanced solid tumor such as melanoma, head and neck, liver or kidney cancer. The source was CD4+ or CD8+ T cells sorted from blood, collected in a trial of the OX40 agonist ivuxolimab.

This chain's CDR3 is CASSGGITNTGELFF. The CDR3 region has the DNA TGCGCCAGCAGCGGAGGGATAACGAACACCGGGGAGCTGTTTTTT. The chain links TRBV4-3 to TRBJ2-2; perhaps TRBD2 as D (6 bases). The V gene lost 5 bases and the J gene lost 0 bases, with 10 bases spanning the gap. Germline-derived CDR1 and CDR2 are LGHNA and YSLEER. The CDR3 consists of 15 residues.